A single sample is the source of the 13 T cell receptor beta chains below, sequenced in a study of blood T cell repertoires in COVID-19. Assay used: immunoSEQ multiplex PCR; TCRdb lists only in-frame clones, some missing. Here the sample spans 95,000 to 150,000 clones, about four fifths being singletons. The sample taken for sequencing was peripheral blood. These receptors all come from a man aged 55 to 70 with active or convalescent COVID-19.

CDR3 amino acids: CATADRVPIFKAFGVLNSPLHF. CDR3 nucleotide sequence: TGTGCCACCGCGGACAGGGTCCCCATCTTTAAGGCATTTGGGGTCCTCAATTCACCCCTCCACTTT. The rearrangement links TRBV24-1 to TRBJ1-6, with 8 bases lining up with TRBD1. Germline V gene sequence: CDR1 KGHDR, CDR2 SFDVKD. The CDR3 has 22 amino acids. V lost 9 bases, J lost 7 bases, and 31 bases stayed unmatched.

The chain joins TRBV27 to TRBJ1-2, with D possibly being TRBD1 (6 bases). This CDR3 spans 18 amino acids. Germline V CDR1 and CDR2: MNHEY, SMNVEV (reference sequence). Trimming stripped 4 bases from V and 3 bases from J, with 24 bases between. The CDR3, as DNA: TGTGCCAGCAGTTCCCCCATCGGGACACACCCGGATCACTATGGCTACACCTTC. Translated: CASSSPIGTHPDHYGYTF.

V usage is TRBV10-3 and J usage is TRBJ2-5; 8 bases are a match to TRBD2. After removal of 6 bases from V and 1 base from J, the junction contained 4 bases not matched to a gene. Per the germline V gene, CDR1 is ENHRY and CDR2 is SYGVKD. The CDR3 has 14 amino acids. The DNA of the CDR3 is TGTGCCATCAGCCATGGGACTAGCCAAGAGACCCAGTACTTC. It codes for CAISHGTSQETQYF.

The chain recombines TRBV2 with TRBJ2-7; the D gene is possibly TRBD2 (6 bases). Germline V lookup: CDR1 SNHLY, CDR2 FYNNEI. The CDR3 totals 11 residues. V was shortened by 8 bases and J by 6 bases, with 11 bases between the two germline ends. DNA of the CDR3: TGTGCCAGCCGACTAGGAGGCGAGCAGTACTTC. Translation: CASRLGGEQYF.

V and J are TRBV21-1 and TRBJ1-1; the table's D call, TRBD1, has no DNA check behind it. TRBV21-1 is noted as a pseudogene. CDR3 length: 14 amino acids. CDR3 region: CASRWGQPNTEAFF. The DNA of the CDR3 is TGTGCCAGCAGGTGGGGACAGCCCAACACTGAAGCTTTCTTT.

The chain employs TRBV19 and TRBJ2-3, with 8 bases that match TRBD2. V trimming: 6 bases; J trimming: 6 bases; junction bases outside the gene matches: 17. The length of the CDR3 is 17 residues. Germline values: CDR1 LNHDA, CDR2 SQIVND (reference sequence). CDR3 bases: TGTGCCAGTAGCAGATTTTCTAGCGGGTCAGGTTCGGATACGCAGTATTTT. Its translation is CASSRFSSGSGSDTQYF.

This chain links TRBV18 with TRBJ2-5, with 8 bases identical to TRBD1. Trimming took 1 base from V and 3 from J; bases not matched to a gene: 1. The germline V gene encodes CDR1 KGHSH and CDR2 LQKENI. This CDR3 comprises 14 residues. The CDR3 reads CASSPLTGEETQYF. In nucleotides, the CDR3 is TGTGCCAGCTCACCACTGACAGGGGAAGAGACCCAGTACTTC.

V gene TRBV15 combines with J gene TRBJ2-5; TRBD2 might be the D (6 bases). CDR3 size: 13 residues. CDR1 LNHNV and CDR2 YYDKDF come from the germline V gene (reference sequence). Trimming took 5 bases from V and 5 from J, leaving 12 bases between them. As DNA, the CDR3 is TGTGCCACCAGCGTTGGACGGGGGGAGACCCAGTACTTC. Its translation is CATSVGRGETQYF. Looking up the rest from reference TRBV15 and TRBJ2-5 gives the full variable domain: DAMVIQNPRYQVTQFGKPVTLSCSQTLNHNVMYWYQQKSSQAPKLLFHYYDKDFNNEADTPDNFQSRRPNTSFCFLDIRSPGLGDTAMYLCATSVGRGETQYFGPGTRLLVL.

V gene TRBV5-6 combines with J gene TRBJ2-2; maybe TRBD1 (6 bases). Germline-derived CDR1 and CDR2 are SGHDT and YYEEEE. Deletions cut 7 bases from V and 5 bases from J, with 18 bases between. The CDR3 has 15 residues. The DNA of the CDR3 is TGTGCCAGCTCCTTGACAGGAGCAGCTACCGGGGAGCTGTTTTTT. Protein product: CASSLTGAATGELFF.

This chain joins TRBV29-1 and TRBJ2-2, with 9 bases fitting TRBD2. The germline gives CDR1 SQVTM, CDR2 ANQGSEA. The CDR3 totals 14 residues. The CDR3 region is CGCSTSGSTGELFF. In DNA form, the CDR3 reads TGCGGATGTTCGACTAGCGGTTCTACCGGGGAGCTGTTTTTT.

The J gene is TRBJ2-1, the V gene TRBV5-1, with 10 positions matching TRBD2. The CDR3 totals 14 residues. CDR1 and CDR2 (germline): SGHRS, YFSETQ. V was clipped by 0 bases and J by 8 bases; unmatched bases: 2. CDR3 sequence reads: CASSLGLAGDEQFF. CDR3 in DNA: TGCGCCAGCAGCTTGGGACTAGCGGGCGATGAGCAGTTCTTC.

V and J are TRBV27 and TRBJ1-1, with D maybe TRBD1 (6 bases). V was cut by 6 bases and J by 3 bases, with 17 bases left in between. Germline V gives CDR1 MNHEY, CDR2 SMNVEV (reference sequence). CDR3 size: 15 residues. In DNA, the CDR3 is TGTGCCAGCAGGCCCCGGGGGGGCGCGGACACTGAAGCTTTCTTT. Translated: CASRPRGGADTEAFF.

The DNA of the CDR3 is TGTGCCAGCAGCCCAGGGGCGGCAGGGTCGACAGATACGCAGTATTTT. Protein sequence: CASSPGAAGSTDTQYF. The V gene is TRBV11-3, the J gene TRBJ2-3; tentatively, D is TRBD1 (6 bases). V was clipped by 5 bases and J by 3 bases, with 18 bases between them. This CDR3 is 16 amino acids long. Germline V gene sequence: CDR1 SGHNT, CDR2 YENEEA. The full variable domain, with the rest looked up from reference TRBV11-3 and TRBJ2-3, is EAGVVQSPRYKIIEKKQPVAFWCNPISGHNTLYWYLQNLGQGPELLIRYENEEAVDDSQLPKDRFSAERLKGVDSTLKIQPAELGDSAVYLCASSPGAAGSTDTQYFGPGTRLTVL.